The sequence of this TCR beta chain was determined in a study of control samples from healthy donors and cancer patients. TCRdb's table, derived via immunoSEQ multiplex PCR, lists solely in-frame clones and lacks some. The sample shows 100,000 to 150,000 clones, roughly 84% of them seen only once. V was clipped by 2 bases and J by 3 bases, with 12 bases between them. The CDR3 totals 15 residues. Germline values: CDR1 SGHNT, CDR2 YENEEA. The sequenced sample was blood. The chain recombines TRBV11-3 with TRBJ2-3; D might be TRBD1 (6 bases). The sequence was obtained from a man aged 45 to 65 in good health. The CDR3 DNA reads TGTGCCAGCAGCTTACGGGACATACCAACAGATACGCAGTATTTT. It encodes CASSLRDIPTDTQYF.